This T cell receptor beta chain was observed in a study of T cells in Graves' hyperthyroidism and ophthalmopathy. Findings and caveats of the study: Most thyroid clonotypes with frequency above 0.001 were detected in blood.

With respect to this clonotype: What it binds is unknown.

TCR beta CDR3 region amplification was performed from RNA transcripts. With the HTBI primer set, the TCR CDR3 went through a first round of RT-PCR. From the multiplex PCR reads, TCRdb called clonotypes with MiXCR, one entry per CDR3 protein. The table has more than 500,000 distinct CDR3 sequences, approximately 16% seen once. The sequence came from a woman in her thirties with Graves' ophthalmopathy. Input material: blood.

CDR3 coding DNA: TGTGCCTGGGGTTCAGGGACCGACGAGCAGTACTTC. This translates into CAWGSGTDEQYF. V and J are TRBV30 and TRBJ2-7, with D tentatively TRBD1 or TRBD2 (5 bases each). Looked up from germline, CDR1 is GTSNPN and CDR2 is SVGIG (reference sequence). Trimming took 5 bases from V and 5 from J, leaving 13 bases between them. This CDR3 contains 12 residues.